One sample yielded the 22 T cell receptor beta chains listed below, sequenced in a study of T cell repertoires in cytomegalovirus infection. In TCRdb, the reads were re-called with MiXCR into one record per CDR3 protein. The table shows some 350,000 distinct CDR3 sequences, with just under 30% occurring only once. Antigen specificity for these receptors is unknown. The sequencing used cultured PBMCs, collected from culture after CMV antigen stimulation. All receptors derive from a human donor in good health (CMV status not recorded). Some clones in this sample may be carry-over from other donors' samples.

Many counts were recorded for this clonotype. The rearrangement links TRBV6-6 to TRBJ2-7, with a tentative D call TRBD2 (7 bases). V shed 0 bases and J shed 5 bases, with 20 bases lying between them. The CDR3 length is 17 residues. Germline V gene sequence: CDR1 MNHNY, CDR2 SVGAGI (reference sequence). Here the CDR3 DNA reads TGTGCCAGCAGTTACTCGATTAGCCCCGTAGGGGGGGACGAGCAGTACTTC. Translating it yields CASSYSISPVGGDEQYF.

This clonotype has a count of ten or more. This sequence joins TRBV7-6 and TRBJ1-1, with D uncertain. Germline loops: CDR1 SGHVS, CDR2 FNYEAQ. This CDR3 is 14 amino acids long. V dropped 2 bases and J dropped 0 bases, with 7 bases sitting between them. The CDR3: CASSLSVVNTEAFF. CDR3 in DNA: TGTGCCAGCAGCTTAAGCGTTGTGAACACTGAAGCTTTCTTT.

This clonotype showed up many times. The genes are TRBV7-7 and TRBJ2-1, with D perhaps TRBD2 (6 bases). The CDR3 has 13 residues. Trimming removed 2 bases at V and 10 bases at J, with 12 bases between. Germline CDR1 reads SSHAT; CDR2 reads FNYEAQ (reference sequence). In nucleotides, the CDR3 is TGTGCCAGCAGCTTAAAATACGGAGGGGAGCAGTTCTTC. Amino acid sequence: CASSLKYGGEQFF.

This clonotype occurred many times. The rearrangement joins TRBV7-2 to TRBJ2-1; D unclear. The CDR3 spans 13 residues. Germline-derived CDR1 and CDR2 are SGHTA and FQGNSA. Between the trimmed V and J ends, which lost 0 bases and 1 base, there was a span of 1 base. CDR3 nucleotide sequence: TGTGCCAGCAGCTTAGCGTCCTACAATGAGCAGTTCTTC. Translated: CASSLASYNEQFF.

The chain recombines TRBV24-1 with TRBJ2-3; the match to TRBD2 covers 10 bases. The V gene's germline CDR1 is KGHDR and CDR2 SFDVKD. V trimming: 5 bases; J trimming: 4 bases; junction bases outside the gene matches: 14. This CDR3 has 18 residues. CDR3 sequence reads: CATSGSPSSSGSPDTQYF. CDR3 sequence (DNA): TGTGCCACCAGTGGATCTCCATCATCTAGCGGGAGCCCAGATACGCAGTATTTT.

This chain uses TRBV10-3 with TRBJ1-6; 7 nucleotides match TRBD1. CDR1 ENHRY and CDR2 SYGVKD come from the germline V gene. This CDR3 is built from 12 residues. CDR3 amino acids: CATTGNNSPLHF. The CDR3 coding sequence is TGTGCTACGACAGGGAATAATTCACCCCTCCACTTT.

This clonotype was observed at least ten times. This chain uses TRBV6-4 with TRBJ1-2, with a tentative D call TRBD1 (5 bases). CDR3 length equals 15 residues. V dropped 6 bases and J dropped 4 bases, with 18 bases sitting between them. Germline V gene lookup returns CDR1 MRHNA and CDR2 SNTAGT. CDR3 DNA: TGTGCCAGCAGACGAAACGCTGACAGTTCCTATGGCTACACCTTC. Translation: CASRRNADSSYGYTF.

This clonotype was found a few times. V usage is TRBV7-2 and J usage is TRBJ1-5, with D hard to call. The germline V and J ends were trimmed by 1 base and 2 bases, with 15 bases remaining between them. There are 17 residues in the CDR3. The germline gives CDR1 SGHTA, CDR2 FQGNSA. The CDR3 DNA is TGTGCCAGCAGCTTAGTCTTGACCGTTGGTGGCAATCAGCCCCAGCATTTT. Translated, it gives CASSLVLTVGGNQPQHF.

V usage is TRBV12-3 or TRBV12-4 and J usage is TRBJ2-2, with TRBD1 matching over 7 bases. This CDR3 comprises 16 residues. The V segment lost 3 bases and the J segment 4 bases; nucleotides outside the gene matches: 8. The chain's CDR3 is CASSFHSGGTTGELFF. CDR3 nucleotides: TGTGCCAGCAGTTTCCATTCAGGGGGAACCACCGGGGAGCTGTTTTTT.

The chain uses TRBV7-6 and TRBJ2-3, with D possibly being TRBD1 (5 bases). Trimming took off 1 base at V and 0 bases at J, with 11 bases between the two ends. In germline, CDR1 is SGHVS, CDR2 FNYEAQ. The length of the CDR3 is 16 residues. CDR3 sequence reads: CASSLDIRASTDTQYF. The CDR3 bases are TGTGCCAGCAGCTTAGATATCAGGGCCAGCACAGATACGCAGTATTTT.

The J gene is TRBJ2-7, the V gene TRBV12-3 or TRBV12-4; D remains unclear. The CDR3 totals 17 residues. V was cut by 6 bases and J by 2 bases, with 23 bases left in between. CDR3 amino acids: CASSPVLGYGLPYEQYF. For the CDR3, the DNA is TGTGCCAGCAGCCCGGTCCTAGGCTACGGGCTACCCTACGAGCAGTACTTC.

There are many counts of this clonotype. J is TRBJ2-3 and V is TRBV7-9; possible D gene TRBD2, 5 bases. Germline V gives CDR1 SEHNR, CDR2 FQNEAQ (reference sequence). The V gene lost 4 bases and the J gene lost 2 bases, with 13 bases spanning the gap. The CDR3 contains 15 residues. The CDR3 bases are TGTGCCAGCAGCTACTCTAGCCTACCCACAGATACGCAGTATTTT. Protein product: CASSYSSLPTDTQYF.

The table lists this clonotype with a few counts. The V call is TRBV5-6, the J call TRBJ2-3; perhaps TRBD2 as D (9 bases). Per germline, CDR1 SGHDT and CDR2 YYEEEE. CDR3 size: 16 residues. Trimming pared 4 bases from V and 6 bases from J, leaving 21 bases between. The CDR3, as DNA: TGTGCCAGCAGCCAGGACAGGGTAGCGGGAGCGGATACGCAGTATTTT. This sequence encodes CASSQDRVAGADTQYF.

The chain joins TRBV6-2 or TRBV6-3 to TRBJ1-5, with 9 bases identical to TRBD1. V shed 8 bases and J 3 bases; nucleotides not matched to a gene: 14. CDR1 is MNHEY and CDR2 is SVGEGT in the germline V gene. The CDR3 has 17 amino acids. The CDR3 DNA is TGTGCCAGCTATCCCACAGGGGGCCATTACCTCAATCAGCCCCAGCATTTT. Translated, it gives CASYPTGGHYLNQPQHF.

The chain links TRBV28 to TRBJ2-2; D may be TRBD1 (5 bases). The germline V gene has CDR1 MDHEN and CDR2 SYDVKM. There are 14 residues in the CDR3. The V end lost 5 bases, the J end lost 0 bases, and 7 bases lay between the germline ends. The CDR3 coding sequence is TGTGCCAGCAGTAAGGGGACGAACACCGGGGAGCTGTTTTTT. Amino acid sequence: CASSKGTNTGELFF.

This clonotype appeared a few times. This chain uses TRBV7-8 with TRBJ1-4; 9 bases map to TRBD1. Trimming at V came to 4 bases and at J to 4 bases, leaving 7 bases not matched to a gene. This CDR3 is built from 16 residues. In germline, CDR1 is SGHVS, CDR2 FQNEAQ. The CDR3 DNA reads TGTGCCAGCAGCTCCGACAGGGGGGAAGATAATGAAAAACTGTTTTTT. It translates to CASSSDRGEDNEKLFF.

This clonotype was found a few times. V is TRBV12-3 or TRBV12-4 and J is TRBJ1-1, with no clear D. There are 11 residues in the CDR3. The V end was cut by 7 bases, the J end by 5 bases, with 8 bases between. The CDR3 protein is CASTPQTEAFF. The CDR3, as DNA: TGTGCCAGCACCCCCCAGACTGAAGCTTTCTTT.

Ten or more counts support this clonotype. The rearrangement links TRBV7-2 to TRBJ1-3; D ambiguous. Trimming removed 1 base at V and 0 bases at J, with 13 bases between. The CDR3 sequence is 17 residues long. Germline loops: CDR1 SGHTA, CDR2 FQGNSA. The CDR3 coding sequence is TGTGCCAGCAGCTTAGTGAGGCCGAACCTCTCTGGAAACACCATATATTTT. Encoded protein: CASSLVRPNLSGNTIYF.

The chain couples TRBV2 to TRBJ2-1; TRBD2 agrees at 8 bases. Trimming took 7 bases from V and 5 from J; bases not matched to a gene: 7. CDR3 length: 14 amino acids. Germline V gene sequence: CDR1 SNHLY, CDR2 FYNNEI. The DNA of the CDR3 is TGTGCCAGCAATCAAGCGGGAGCCCACAATGAGCAGTTCTTC. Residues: CASNQAGAHNEQFF.

CDR3 in DNA: TGTGCCAGCAGCCAGGGGTCAAACACGAACATCATGAACACTGAAGCTTTCTTT. It is translated as CASSQGSNTNIMNTEAFF. The chain combines TRBV3-1 with TRBJ1-1; no firm D call. Between the trimmed V and J ends, which lost 3 bases and 0 bases, there was a span of 20 bases. Germline V gene sequence: CDR1 LGHDT, CDR2 YNNKEL (reference sequence). The CDR3 runs to 18 residues.

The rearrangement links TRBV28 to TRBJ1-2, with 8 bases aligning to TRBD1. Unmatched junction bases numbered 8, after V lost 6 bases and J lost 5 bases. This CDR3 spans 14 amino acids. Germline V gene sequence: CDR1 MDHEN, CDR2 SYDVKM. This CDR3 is CASSTTGEGYGYTF. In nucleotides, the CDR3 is TGTGCCAGCAGCACGACAGGGGAAGGATATGGCTACACCTTC.

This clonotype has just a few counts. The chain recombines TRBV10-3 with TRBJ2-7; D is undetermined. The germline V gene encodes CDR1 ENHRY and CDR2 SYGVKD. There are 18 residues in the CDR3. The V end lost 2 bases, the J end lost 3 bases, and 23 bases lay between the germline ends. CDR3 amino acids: CAISEIRLKAGLHYEQYF. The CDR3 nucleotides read TGTGCCATCAGTGAGATTCGGCTGAAGGCAGGCCTCCACTACGAGCAGTACTTC.